This is a list of T cell receptor beta chains from one sample in a study of T-cell memory formation after mild COVID-19. Using its own MiXCR run on the 5' RACE reads, TCRdb lists one record per CDR3 protein. The repertoire holds 65,000 to 100,000 distinct CDR3 sequences, with roughly 12% as singletons. The sequencing sample was made of PBMCs or a T cell subset sorted from them (not recorded which). Receptors originate from a man younger than 30 who had mild COVID-19 (a few samples of this study predate the infection). Cell type and time point are not known. Both conserved end residues are part of each CDR3. D genes are given only for firm matches. Only some rows state a clone size, as once, few, many or a class for expanded clones.

cdr3_nt	cdr3_aa	j_call	clone_size	d_call	v_call
TGTGCCAGCAGCGAAAGACAGGGGGCAGGGGAGCAGTTCTTC	CASSERQGAGEQFF	TRBJ2-1	NA	NA	TRBV21-1
TGTGCCAGTAGTATTATTAGATTGTATGGACAGAACACCGGGGAGCTGTTTTTT	CASSIIRLYGQNTGELFF	TRBJ2-2	NA	NA	TRBV19
TGTGCCAGCAGCATAAGAGGCTCTGGGGCCAACGTCCTGACTTTC	CASSIRGSGANVLTF	TRBJ2-6	NA	NA	TRBV9
TGTGCCAGCAGCGTAGCAGGACAGGGCTACGAGCAGTACTTC	CASSVAGQGYEQYF	TRBJ2-7	NA	TRBD1	TRBV9
TGCGCCAGCAGCCAAGAAGGCCAGGGCACAGATACGCAGTATTTT	CASSQEGQGTDTQYF	TRBJ2-3	few	NA	TRBV4-1
TGTGCCAGCAGTTCTTATAGGAATGAGCAGTTCTTC	CASSSYRNEQFF	TRBJ2-1	NA	NA	TRBV12-3/TRBV12-4
TGTGCCAGCAGCCAAGTACAGGTGTCCTACAATGAGCAGTTCTTC	CASSQVQVSYNEQFF	TRBJ2-1	NA	NA	TRBV3-1
TGCGCCAGCAGCTTGCCTAGGGGGAGTAACACTGAAGCTTTCTTT	CASSLPRGSNTEAFF	TRBJ1-1	NA	NA	TRBV5-1
TGTGCCAGCAGCCCCTCCGGCAGGGGAAGGGGCTACGAGCAGTACTTC	CASSPSGRGRGYEQYF	TRBJ2-7	many	NA	TRBV7-3
TGTGCCAGCAGCTTCAGGCTAAGCACAGATACGCAGTATTTT	CASSFRLSTDTQYF	TRBJ2-3	few	NA	TRBV7-2
TGTGCCAGCAGTTACTCTCTGGAGTGGGGGCACAATGAGCAGTTCTTC	CASSYSLEWGHNEQFF	TRBJ2-1	NA	NA	TRBV6-2/TRBV6-3
TGTGCCAGCAGGGCCCGGACTAGCGGGGGGGCATACAATGAGCAGTTCTTC	CASRARTSGGAYNEQFF	TRBJ2-1	NA	TRBD2	TRBV12-3/TRBV12-4
TGCAGCGCCGAGGGGCACCAAGAGACCCAGTACTTC	CSAEGHQETQYF	TRBJ2-5	few	NA	TRBV29-1
TGTGCCAGCAGTTACTCGGAGGGACTAGCGGGGCAGCAGTTCTTC	CASSYSEGLAGQQFF	TRBJ2-1	NA	TRBD2	TRBV6-2/TRBV6-3
TGCGCCAGCAGCTTGGGTGTGGGGGGAGGCAATGAGCAGTTCTTC	CASSLGVGGGNEQFF	TRBJ2-1	few	NA	TRBV5-1
TGTGCCAGCAGTTACGCGGGGACAGACCTAAATCAGCCCCAGCATTTT	CASSYAGTDLNQPQHF	TRBJ1-5	NA	TRBD1	TRBV6-5
TGTGCCAGCAGCCAAGAGTCCTACACAGATACGCAGTATTTT	CASSQESYTDTQYF	TRBJ2-3	few	NA	TRBV3-1
TGTGCCAGCAGCCCTCGGGGCAAAAGAGGCACAGATACGCAGTATTTT	CASSPRGKRGTDTQYF	TRBJ2-3	NA	NA	TRBV7-9
TGTGCCAGCAGCCGGGAGGGGGCCACAGATACGCAGTATTTT	CASSREGATDTQYF	TRBJ2-3	few	NA	TRBV5-6
TGTGCCAGCAGCTATCGTCGGGGCAGAGCGAACACCGGGGAGCTGTTTTTT	CASSYRRGRANTGELFF	TRBJ2-2	NA	NA	TRBV7-9